The source of this T cell receptor beta chain is a study of response to subunit inactivated influenza vaccine. Study-level points and caveats: It was suggested by the authors that few new T cells are recruited by each seasonal influenza vaccination.

Concerning this clonotype itself: The target antigen is unknown.

In TCRdb, the RT-PCR reads were re-called with MiXCR into one record per CDR3 protein. Of 550,000 to 800,000 distinct CDR3 sequences in the sample, roughly 14% are singletons; the top ten hold approximately 10%. Per the germline V gene, CDR1 is SGHTA and CDR2 is FQGNSA. This CDR3 has 15 residues. The V gene end was trimmed by 2 bases and the J gene end by 3 bases; junction bases not matched to a gene: 5. This chain links TRBV7-2 with TRBJ2-7; 9 bases are shared with TRBD1. The source is a man in his fifties or sixties who received an inactivated influenza vaccine. Sequenced here: PBMCs from blood, sampled 12 days after vaccination. The CDR3 is CASSLHGTGFYEQYF. CDR3 DNA sequence: TGTGCCAGCAGCTTACACGGGACAGGGTTCTACGAGCAGTACTTC.